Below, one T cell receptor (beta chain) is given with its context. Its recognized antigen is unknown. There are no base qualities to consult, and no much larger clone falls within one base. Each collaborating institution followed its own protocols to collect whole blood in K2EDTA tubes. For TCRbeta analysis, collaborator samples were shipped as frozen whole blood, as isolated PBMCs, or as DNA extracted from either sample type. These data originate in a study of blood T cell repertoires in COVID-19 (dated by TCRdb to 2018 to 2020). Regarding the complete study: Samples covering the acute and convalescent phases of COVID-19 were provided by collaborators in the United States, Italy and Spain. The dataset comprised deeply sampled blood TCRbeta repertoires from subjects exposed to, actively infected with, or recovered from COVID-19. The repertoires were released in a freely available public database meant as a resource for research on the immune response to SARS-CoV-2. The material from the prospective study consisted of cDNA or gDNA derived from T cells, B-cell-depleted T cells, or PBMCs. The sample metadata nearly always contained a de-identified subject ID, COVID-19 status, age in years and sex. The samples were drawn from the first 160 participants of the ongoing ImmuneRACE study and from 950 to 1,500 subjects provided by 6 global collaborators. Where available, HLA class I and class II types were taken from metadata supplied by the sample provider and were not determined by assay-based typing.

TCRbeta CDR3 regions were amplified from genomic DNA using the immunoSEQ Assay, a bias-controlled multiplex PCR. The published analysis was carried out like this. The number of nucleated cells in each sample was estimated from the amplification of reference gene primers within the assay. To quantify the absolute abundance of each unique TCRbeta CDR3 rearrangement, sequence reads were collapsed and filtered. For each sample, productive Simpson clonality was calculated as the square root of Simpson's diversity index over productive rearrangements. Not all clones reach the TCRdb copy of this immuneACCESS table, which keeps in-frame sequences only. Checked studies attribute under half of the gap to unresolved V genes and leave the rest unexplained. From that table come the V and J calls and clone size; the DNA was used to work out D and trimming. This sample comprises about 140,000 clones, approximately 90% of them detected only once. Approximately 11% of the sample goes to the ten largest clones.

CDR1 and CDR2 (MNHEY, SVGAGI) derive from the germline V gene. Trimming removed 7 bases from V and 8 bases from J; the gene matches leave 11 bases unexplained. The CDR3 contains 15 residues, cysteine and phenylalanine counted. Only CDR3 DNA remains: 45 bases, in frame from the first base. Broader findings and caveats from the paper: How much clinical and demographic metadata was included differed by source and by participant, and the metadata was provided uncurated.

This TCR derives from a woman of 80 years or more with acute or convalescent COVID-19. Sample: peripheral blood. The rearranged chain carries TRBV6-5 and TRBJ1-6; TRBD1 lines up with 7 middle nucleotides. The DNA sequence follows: TGTGCCAGCACCGTAGACAGGGCTGCTTATTCACCCCTCCACTTT. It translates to CASTVDRAAYSPLHF.